These 25 T cell receptor beta chains originate from one sample sequenced in a study of blood T cell repertoires in COVID-19. Sequencing was performed with immunoSEQ multiplex PCR; in TCRdb, only in-frame clones are kept and a portion is missing. The data contain about 220,000 clones, approximately 83% of them singletons. Sequencing was done on a sample of PBMCs or T cells enriched from blood (not recorded which). The receptors come from a woman aged 55-70 years who had recovered from COVID-19.

The sample holds many counts of this clone. The V and J genes are TRBV7-8 and TRBJ2-7; tentatively, D is TRBD2 (6 bases). Germline V gene sequence: CDR1 SGHVS, CDR2 FQNEAQ. This CDR3 has 15 amino acids. V was pared by 5 bases and J by 5 bases, with 19 bases between. CDR3 DNA sequence: TGTGCCAGCAGCCTGCTGGGGCGGGGAATTGACGAGCAGTACTTC. As protein: CASSLLGRGIDEQYF.

The rearrangement uses TRBV7-9 and TRBJ1-6; a weak D match, TRBD1 (5 bases). The germline CDR1 and CDR2 sequences are SEHNR and FQNEAQ (reference sequence). V was shortened by 5 bases and J by 7 bases, with 15 bases between the two germline ends. There are 15 residues in the CDR3. The DNA of the CDR3 is TGTGCCAGCAGCCTGTCCGGAACAGGCAATTCACCCCTCCACTTT. It encodes CASSLSGTGNSPLHF.

Here the CDR3 reads CASNSANYQETQYF. The CDR3 nucleotides read TGTGCCAGCAACTCCGCCAATTACCAAGAGACCCAGTACTTC. V and J are TRBV2 and TRBJ2-5; no firm D call. This CDR3 has 14 amino acids. The ends were cut back, 7 bases at V and 0 bases at J, with 12 bases in the middle. Germline loops: CDR1 SNHLY, CDR2 FYNNEI.

This clone turned up a few times. The chain recombines TRBV5-1 with TRBJ1-1, with D possibly being TRBD1 (5 bases). The CDR3 consists of 14 residues. Trimming pared 3 bases from V and 1 base from J, leaving 10 bases between. Germline CDR1 and CDR2: SGHRS and YFSETQ. This CDR3 reads CASSSQVANTEAFF. In DNA, the CDR3 is TGCGCCAGCAGCTCACAGGTAGCGAACACTGAAGCTTTCTTT.

The chain recombines TRBV14 with TRBJ2-7; 15 bases agree with TRBD2. V was clipped by 4 bases and J by 2 bases; unmatched bases: 3. CDR3 length: 16 residues. The germline V gene encodes CDR1 SGHDN and CDR2 FVKESK. The CDR3 DNA follows: TGTGCCAGCAGCCCGTGGACTAGCGGGAGGGCCTACGAGCAGTACTTC. Protein product: CASSPWTSGRAYEQYF. Together with reference TRBV14 and TRBJ2-7, the CDR3 gives the full variable domain: EAGVTQFPSHSVIEKGQTVTLRCDPISGHDNLYWYRRVMGKEIKFLLHFVKESKQDESGMPNNRFLAERTGGTYSTLKVQPAELEDSGVYFCASSPWTSGRAYEQYFGPGTRLTVT.

This sequence joins TRBV6-1 and TRBJ2-3; D uncertain. The V and J ends lost 3 bases and 0 bases respectively, with 4 bases between them. The length of the CDR3 is 13 residues. Germline V gene data show CDR1 as MNHNS and CDR2 as SASEGT. The CDR3 here is CASSDISTDTQYF. DNA for the CDR3: TGTGCCAGCAGTGATATCAGCACAGATACGCAGTATTTT.

This rearrangement joins TRBV4-1 to TRBJ2-3; 9 nucleotides align to TRBD1. After removal of 0 bases from V and 3 bases from J, the junction contained 4 bases not matched to a gene. The CDR3 sequence is 16 residues long. From germline, CDR1 is MGHRA and CDR2 YSYEKL. CDR3 residues: CASSQEGTGRTDTQYF. The CDR3, as DNA: TGCGCCAGCAGCCAAGAGGGGACAGGGAGGACAGATACGCAGTATTTT.

V usage is TRBV12-3 or TRBV12-4 and J usage is TRBJ2-7; D is unclear. The CDR3 is 13 amino acids. Trimming removed 6 bases at V and 6 bases at J, with 15 bases between. This CDR3 is CASSLTVRGEQYF. CDR3 DNA: TGTGCCAGCAGCCTTACCGTAAGAGGCGAGCAGTACTTC.

The chain recombines TRBV7-9 with TRBJ1-1, with TRBD1 as a possible D gene (5 bases). This CDR3 is built from 13 residues. V shed 3 bases and J shed 5 bases, with 10 bases lying between them. CDR1 and CDR2 (germline): SEHNR, FQNEAQ (reference sequence). The CDR3 nucleotides are TGTGCCAGCAGCTTTAATGGGGCGACTGAAGCTTTCTTT. It translates to CASSFNGATEAFF.

CDR3 sequence: CASSSNGGQETQYF. The CDR3 DNA is TGCGCCAGCAGCTCCAATGGGGGGCAAGAGACCCAGTACTTC. The gene calls are TRBV5-1 and TRBJ2-5; perhaps TRBD2 as D (6 bases). Germline CDR1 and CDR2: SGHRS and YFSETQ. The V and J ends lost 3 bases and 2 bases respectively, with 11 bases between them. The CDR3 has 14 amino acids.

The chain uses TRBV19 and TRBJ2-7; the match to TRBD2 covers 7 bases. The CDR3 loop spans 14 amino acids. The V gene's germline CDR1 is LNHDA and CDR2 SQIVND (reference sequence). The V segment lost 6 bases and the J segment 0 bases; nucleotides outside the gene matches: 5. The CDR3 coding sequence is TGTGCCAGTAGCTTTACTAGCGACTCCTACGAGCAGTACTTC. Encoded protein: CASSFTSDSYEQYF.

This rearrangement joins TRBV19 to TRBJ1-4, with 7 nucleotides matching TRBD1. CDR1 and CDR2 (germline): LNHDA, SQIVND (reference sequence). V shed 6 bases and J 4 bases; nucleotides not matched to a gene: 8. The CDR3 length is 15 residues. The CDR3 DNA sequence: TGTGCCAGTAGGGTGACCGGGACAGATAATGAAAAACTGTTTTTT. Its translation is CASRVTGTDNEKLFF.

The genes are TRBV9 and TRBJ2-7; D may be TRBD2 (5 bases). CDR3 length: 16 residues. Trimming stripped 3 bases from V and 0 bases from J, with 16 bases between. Germline loops: CDR1 SGDLS, CDR2 YYNGEE. CDR3 region: CASSEQRTSPSYEQYF. CDR3 nucleotides: TGTGCCAGCAGCGAACAACGGACTTCACCCTCCTACGAGCAGTACTTC.

This chain joins TRBV18 and TRBJ2-7, with D unresolved. Germline V gene data show CDR1 as KGHSH and CDR2 as LQKENI. The V and J ends lost 3 bases and 4 bases respectively, with 10 bases between them. The CDR3 runs 13 residues. CDR3 region: CASSPAPTYEQYF. The CDR3 DNA reads TGTGCCAGCTCACCTGCTCCGACTTACGAGCAGTACTTC.

This chain links TRBV7-8 with TRBJ2-1; TRBD2 agrees at 8 bases. The CDR3 has 16 residues. J lost 8 bases, V lost 5 bases, and 14 bases had no gene match. Germline loops: CDR1 SGHVS, CDR2 FQNEAQ. The DNA of the CDR3 is TGTGCCAGCAGCCGATCGGGTGGCGGGAGGTCGGATGAGCAGTTCTTC. As protein: CASSRSGGGRSDEQFF.

This clone was recorded once. This chain links TRBV9 with TRBJ1-1; D not resolved. CDR1 SGDLS and CDR2 YYNGEE come from the germline V gene. This CDR3 is 15 amino acids long. V was shortened by 4 bases and J by 0 bases, with 13 bases between the two germline ends. The CDR3: CASSPRGSVNTEAFF. CDR3 DNA sequence: TGTGCCAGCAGCCCAAGAGGGAGCGTGAACACTGAAGCTTTCTTT. The entire variable domain, with the rest obtained from reference TRBV9 and TRBJ1-1, is as follows: DSGVTQTPKHLITATGQRVTLRCSPRSGDLSVYWYQQSLDQGLQFLIQYYNGEERAKGNILERFSAQQFPDLHSELNLSSLELGDSALYFCASSPRGSVNTEAFFGQGTRLTVV.

The rearrangement uses TRBV27 and TRBJ1-5; 7 bases align to TRBD1. The CDR3 is made up of 15 amino acids. CDR1 and CDR2 (germline): MNHEY, SMNVEV (reference sequence). The V segment lost 6 bases and the J segment 4 bases; nucleotides outside the gene matches: 9. Here the CDR3 DNA reads TGTGCCAGCAGGATAGGACAGGACCCAAATCAGCCCCAGCATTTT. Its translation is CASRIGQDPNQPQHF.

This clone was counted between two and nine times. This rearrangement joins TRBV9 to TRBJ2-7, with D perhaps matching TRBD1 (6 bases). The CDR3 has 14 amino acids. The germline V and J ends were trimmed by 3 bases and 0 bases, with 10 bases remaining between them. Germline CDR1 and CDR2: SGDLS and YYNGEE. The CDR3 DNA follows: TGTGCCAGCAGCGACCGGGACACCTCCTACGAGCAGTACTTC. It yields the protein CASSDRDTSYEQYF.

This chain joins TRBV20-1 and TRBJ2-5, with a tentative D call TRBD2 (7 bases). CDR3 length equals 12 residues. The germline V gene has CDR1 DFQATT and CDR2 SNEGSKA (reference sequence). The V end lost 3 bases, the J end lost 11 bases, and 16 bases lay between the germline ends. CDR3 coding DNA: TGCAGTGCTAGTGAGGGGGGGCCCAGGCAGTACTTC. Translating gives CSASEGGPRQYF.

The chain recombines TRBV5-1 with TRBJ2-1; D might be TRBD2 (6 bases). This CDR3 is built from 12 residues. Trimming took off 0 bases at V and 9 bases at J, with 7 bases between the two ends. Germline CDR1 and CDR2: SGHRS and YFSETQ. As DNA, the CDR3 is TGCGCCAGCAGCTTGGCTAGCGCTGAGCAGTTCTTC. Translated: CASSLASAEQFF.

This clone showed up just once. V is TRBV5-8 and J is TRBJ2-3; a weak D match, TRBD2 (5 bases). This CDR3 spans 13 amino acids. V was trimmed by 8 bases and J by 4 bases, leaving 14 bases between them. Germline lookup yields CDR1 SGHTS and CDR2 YDEGEE. CDR3 coding DNA: TGTGCCAGGAGTAGGAGGTCCGCAGATACGCAGTATTTT. Its protein product is CARSRRSADTQYF.

The DNA for the CDR3 is TGTGCCAGCGGGGGGTCAAGATCAGAGACCCAGTACTTC. Its translation is CASGGSRSETQYF. The chain employs TRBV2 and TRBJ2-5; D may be TRBD2 (6 bases). The CDR3 totals 13 residues. Looked up from germline, CDR1 is SNHLY and CDR2 is FYNNEI. With 8 bases removed from V and 4 bases from J, the gap between germline ends came to 14 bases. Complete variable domain (other parts from reference TRBV2 and TRBJ2-5): EPEVTQTPSHQVTQMGQEVILRCVPISNHLYFYWYRQILGQKVEFLVSFYNNEISEKSEIFDDQFSVERPDGSNFTLKIRSTKLEDSAMYFCASGGSRSETQYFGPGTRLLVL.

The chain is built from TRBV19 and TRBJ1-2, with 8 nucleotides matching TRBD1. There are 16 residues in the CDR3. CDR1 LNHDA and CDR2 SQIVND come from the germline V gene (reference sequence). V dropped 5 bases and J dropped 8; count of bases not matched to a gene: 16. CDR3 nucleotides: TGTGCCAGTAGTGGCCGAGGACAGGGAAGATTGTTCGGCTACACCTTC. Amino acids: CASSGRGQGRLFGYTF. Combining the CDR3 with reference TRBV19 and TRBJ1-2 gives the whole variable domain DGGITQSPKYLFRKEGQNVTLSCEQNLNHDAMYWYRQDPGQGLRLIYYSQIVNDFQKGDIAEGYSVSREKKESFPLTVTSAQKNPTAFYLCASSGRGQGRLFGYTFGSGTRLTVV.

This rearrangement joins TRBV7-2 to TRBJ2-3; D possibly corresponds to TRBD1 (6 bases). The CDR3 length is 15 residues. Germline values: CDR1 SGHTA, CDR2 FQGNSA. Trimming shortened V by 2 bases and J by 4 bases, and 13 bases separated the two germline ends. CDR3 sequence reads: CASSLRQGKADTQYF. The DNA for the CDR3 is TGTGCCAGCAGCTTACGTCAGGGGAAGGCAGATACGCAGTATTTT. The full variable domain, with the rest looked up from reference TRBV7-2 and TRBJ2-3, is GAGVSQSPSNKVTEKGKDVELRCDPISGHTALYWYRQSLGQGLEFLIYFQGNSAPDKSGLPSDRFSAERTGGSVSTLTIQRTQQEDSAVYLCASSLRQGKADTQYFGPGTRLTVL.

This sequence joins TRBV2 and TRBJ2-3; 8 bases fit TRBD2. This CDR3 contains 12 residues. Germline V lookup: CDR1 SNHLY, CDR2 FYNNEI. V shed 7 bases and J 6 bases; nucleotides not matched to a gene: 3. The CDR3 bases are TGTGCCAGCAACGGCGGGGGGGATACGCAGTATTTT. Its translation: CASNGGGDTQYF.